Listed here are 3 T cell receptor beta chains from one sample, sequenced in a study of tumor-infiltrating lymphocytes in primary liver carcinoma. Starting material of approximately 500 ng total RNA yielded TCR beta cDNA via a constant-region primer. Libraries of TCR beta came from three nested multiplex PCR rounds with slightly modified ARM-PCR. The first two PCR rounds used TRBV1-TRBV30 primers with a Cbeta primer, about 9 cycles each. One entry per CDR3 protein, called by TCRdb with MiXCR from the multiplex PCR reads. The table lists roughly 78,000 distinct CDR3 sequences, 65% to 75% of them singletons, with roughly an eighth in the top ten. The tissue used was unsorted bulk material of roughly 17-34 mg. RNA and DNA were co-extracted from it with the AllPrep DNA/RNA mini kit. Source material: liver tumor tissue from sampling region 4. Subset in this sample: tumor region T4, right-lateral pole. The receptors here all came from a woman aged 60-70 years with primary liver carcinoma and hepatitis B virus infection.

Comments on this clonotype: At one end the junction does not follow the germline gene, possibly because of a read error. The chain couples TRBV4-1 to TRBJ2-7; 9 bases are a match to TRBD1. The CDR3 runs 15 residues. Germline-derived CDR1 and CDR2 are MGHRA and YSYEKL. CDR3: CASCQGQGSTYEQYF. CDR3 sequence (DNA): TGTGCCAGCTGCCAAGGACAGGGGTCGACCTACGAGCAGTACTTC.

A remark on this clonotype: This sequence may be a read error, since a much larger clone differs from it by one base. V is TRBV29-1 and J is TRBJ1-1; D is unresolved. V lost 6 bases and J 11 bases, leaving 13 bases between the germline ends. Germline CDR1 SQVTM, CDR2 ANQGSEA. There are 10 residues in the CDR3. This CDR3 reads CSVATGVAFF. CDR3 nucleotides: TGCAGCGTCGCGACTGGGGTGGCTTTCTTT.

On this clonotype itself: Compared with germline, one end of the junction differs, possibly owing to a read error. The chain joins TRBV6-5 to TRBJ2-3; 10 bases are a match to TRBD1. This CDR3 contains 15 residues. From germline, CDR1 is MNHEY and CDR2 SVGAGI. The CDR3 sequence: CASSSPTGGRDAQYF. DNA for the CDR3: TGTGCCAGCAGTAGCCCGACAGGGGGCAGGGATGCGCAATATTTT.